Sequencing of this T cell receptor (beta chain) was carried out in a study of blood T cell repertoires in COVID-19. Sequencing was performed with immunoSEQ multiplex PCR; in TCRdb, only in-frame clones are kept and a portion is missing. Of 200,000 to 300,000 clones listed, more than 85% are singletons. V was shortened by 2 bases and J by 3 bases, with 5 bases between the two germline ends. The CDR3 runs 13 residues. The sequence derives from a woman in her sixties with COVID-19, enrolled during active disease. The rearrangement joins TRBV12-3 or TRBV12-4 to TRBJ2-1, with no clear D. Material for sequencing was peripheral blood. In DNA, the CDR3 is TGTGCCAGCAGTTTACGCGGCTACAATGAGCAGTTCTTC. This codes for CASSLRGYNEQFF.